This passage covers 16 T cell receptor beta chains from one sample sequenced in a study of post-analysis software for immune sequencing data. The antigens of these receptors remain unknown. Researchers reported that TCR beta cDNA libraries carried unique molecular identifiers. In TCRdb, the PCR reads were re-called with MiXCR into one record per CDR3 protein. Of roughly 870,000 distinct CDR3 sequences listed, approximately 53% are singletons. General observations from the study: Patients carried roughly 5 TRBV segments more frequently than controls did, and TRBV5-6, TRBV5-1 and TRBV20-1 were among them.

The sample comprised blood. The receptors shown here come from a girl aged 5 to 17 with multiple sclerosis.

V usage is TRBV7-8 and J usage is TRBJ2-3, with D possibly being TRBD1 (5 bases). The germline CDR1 and CDR2 sequences are SGHVS and FQNEAQ. The CDR3 has 15 amino acids. V was shortened by 6 bases and J by 6 bases, with 19 bases between the two germline ends. Here the CDR3 DNA reads TGTGCCAGCAGACCAGGGTCCCGTTCCCCCGATACGCAGTATTTT. It specifies CASRPGSRSPDTQYF.

The table lists this clonotype with a count of one. The chain carries TRBV5-6 and TRBJ1-5; no definite D call. This CDR3 is built from 15 residues. Germline CDR1 SGHDT, CDR2 YYEEEE. Trimming removed 2 bases at V and 0 bases at J, with 9 bases between. Written as DNA, the CDR3 is TGTGCCAGCAGCTTTCGGCGGGTTAGCAATCAGCCCCAGCATTTT. This sequence encodes CASSFRRVSNQPQHF.

This sequence joins TRBV20-1 and TRBJ2-5, with 9 bases matching TRBD2. Judging by the DNA end, TRBJ2-7 fits better; the J call may be wrong. Germline values: CDR1 DFQATT, CDR2 SNEGSKA (reference sequence). CDR3 size: 13 residues. The CDR3 spells CSAAGTSQYEQYF. In DNA form, the CDR3 reads TGCAGTGCGGCGGGGACTAGCCAGTACGAGCAGTACTTC.

The rearrangement links TRBV5-1 to TRBJ2-7; 7 nucleotides agree with TRBD1. This CDR3 spans 14 amino acids. The ends lost 7 bases at V and 2 bases at J; junction bases unmatched: 9. Germline lookup yields CDR1 SGHRS and CDR2 YFSETQ. The CDR3 sequence: CASGVGDSTYEQYF. CDR3 nucleotide sequence: TGCGCCAGCGGAGTGGGGGACAGCACCTACGAGCAGTACTTC. Full variable domain (missing parts from reference TRBV5-1 and TRBJ2-7): KAGVTQTPRYLIKTRGQQVTLSCSPISGHRSVSWYQQTPGQGLQFLFEYFSETQRNKGNFPGRFSGRQFSNSRSEMNVSTLELGDSALYLCASGVGDSTYEQYFGPGTRLTVT.

This sequence joins TRBV4-1 and TRBJ2-1; tentatively, D is TRBD1 or TRBD2 (5 bases each). This CDR3 has 18 residues. Germline loops: CDR1 MGHRA, CDR2 YSYEKL. The germline V and J ends were trimmed by 3 bases and 4 bases, with 22 bases remaining between them. The CDR3 is CASSQKGSGTALYNEQFF. The CDR3 DNA is TGCGCCAGCAGCCAGAAAGGATCAGGGACGGCCTTATACAATGAGCAGTTCTTC.

V and J are TRBV29-1 and TRBJ2-7; D uncertain. The CDR3 has 13 residues. Trimming pared 7 bases from V and 0 bases from J, leaving 13 bases between. Germline CDR1 is SQVTM and CDR2 is ANQGSEA. The CDR3 region has the DNA TGCAGCGCCCGGACGGACGTCTCCTACGAGCAGTACTTC. Translating it yields CSARTDVSYEQYF.

The chain combines TRBV20-1 with TRBJ1-2, with TRBD1 as a possible D gene (5 bases). V lost 0 bases to trimming and J lost 7 bases, with 21 bases between them. The CDR3 totals 16 residues. Looked up from germline, CDR1 is DFQATT and CDR2 is SNEGSKA (reference sequence). The chain's CDR3 is CSARDPRPGVGTGYTF. The CDR3 nucleotides are TGCAGTGCTAGAGACCCTCGACCGGGGGTTGGAACTGGCTACACCTTC.

The gene calls are TRBV18 and TRBJ2-2, with 9 bases aligning to TRBD2. Germline V gene sequence: CDR1 KGHSH, CDR2 LQKENI. The CDR3 is 16 amino acids. The trim removed 3 bases at V and 0 bases at J, leaving 2 bases unmatched. The DNA of the CDR3 is TGTGCCAGCTCACCCAGGACTAGCGCGAACACCGGGGAGCTGTTTTTT. It is translated as CASSPRTSANTGELFF.

This chain joins TRBV3-1 and TRBJ1-1, with no clear D. Germline values: CDR1 LGHDT, CDR2 YNNKEL (reference sequence). Trimming removed 0 bases from V and 4 bases from J, with 9 bases in between. The CDR3 covers 14 residues. The DNA of the CDR3 is TGTGCCAGCAGCCAAGAGGAACGACCCACTGAAGCTTTCTTT. Protein sequence: CASSQEERPTEAFF. The whole variable domain, remainder taken from reference TRBV3-1 and TRBJ1-1, is DTAVSQTPKYLVTQMGNDKSIKCEQNLGHDTMYWYKQDSKKFLKIMFSYNNKELIINETVPNRFSPKSPDKAHLNLHINSLELGDSAVYFCASSQEERPTEAFFGQGTRLTVV.

The chain couples TRBV9 to TRBJ2-1; 9 bases line up with TRBD2. Trimming cost V 0 bases and J 5 bases; bases outside gene matches: 6. The CDR3 runs 16 residues. CDR1 and CDR2 (germline): SGDLS, YYNGEE. The CDR3 reads CASSVGIAGADNEQFF. In DNA form, the CDR3 reads TGTGCCAGCAGCGTAGGGATAGCGGGAGCCGACAATGAGCAGTTCTTC.

The CDR3 protein is CGGRLGQETQYF. The CDR3 DNA reads TGTGGGGGAAGACTAGGCCAAGAGACCCAGTACTTC. V gene TRBV7-8 combines with J gene TRBJ2-5; D perhaps matches TRBD2 (6 bases). CDR1 is SGHVS and CDR2 is FQNEAQ in the germline V gene. This CDR3 contains 12 residues.

The rearrangement uses TRBV5-1 and TRBJ2-1; 8 nucleotides agree with TRBD2. Unmatched junction bases numbered 7, after V lost 7 bases and J lost 7 bases. The germline V gene has CDR1 SGHRS and CDR2 YFSETQ. The CDR3 sequence is 13 residues long. The CDR3 loop is CASVGREVNEQFF. The CDR3 bases are TGCGCCAGCGTCGGGCGGGAGGTTAATGAGCAGTTCTTC.

This rearrangement joins TRBV7-2 to TRBJ2-1; D is unclear. In germline, CDR1 is SGHTA, CDR2 FQGNSA. V shed 2 bases and J shed 8 bases, with 16 bases lying between them. The CDR3 consists of 15 residues. CDR3 loop: CASSLLPLGGYEQFF. DNA of the CDR3: TGTGCCAGCAGCTTACTCCCCCTAGGCGGCTATGAGCAGTTCTTC.

This clonotype was detected a few times. The rearrangement links TRBV9 to TRBJ2-3; perhaps TRBD2 as D (6 bases). The CDR3 is 16 residues long. Germline CDR1 and CDR2: SGDLS and YYNGEE. V was trimmed by 0 bases and J by 2 bases, leaving 13 bases between them. CDR3 DNA: TGTGCCAGCAGCGTAGCGGGTAGCGGCAACACAGATACGCAGTATTTT. It yields the protein CASSVAGSGNTDTQYF.

DNA of the CDR3: TGCAGCGTCGGGACTAGCGGGCTAACTGCTTACGAGCAGTACTTC. This codes for CSVGTSGLTAYEQYF. J is TRBJ2-7 and V is TRBV29-1; TRBD2 matches 12 bases. Germline V CDR1 and CDR2: SQVTM, ANQGSEA. The CDR3 is 15 amino acids. V gave up 6 bases and J gave up 4 bases; unmatched junction bases: 10.

The CDR3 DNA follows: TGTGCCAGTGCCGGGACTGGGACCTACGAGCAGTACTTC. As protein: CASAGTGTYEQYF. V gene TRBV6-2 or TRBV6-3 combines with J gene TRBJ2-7; perhaps TRBD2 as D (6 bases). The CDR3 has 13 amino acids. V lost 9 bases and J 2 bases, leaving 14 bases between the germline ends. Germline V CDR1 and CDR2: MNHEY, SVGEGT.